This note documents a single T cell receptor beta chain sequence. The sample originates from a study of cytomegalovirus exposure and HLA in healthy donors. PCR involved 60 Vbeta and 13 Jbeta primers. Produced via immunoSEQ multiplex PCR; TCRdb's table is partial and in-frame only. The sample holds some 170,000 clones, over 70% seen once. The CDR3 covers 15 residues. CDR1 SNHLY and CDR2 FYNNEI come from the germline V gene. The V and J ends lost 0 bases and 1 base respectively, with 9 bases between them. Sequencing input: PBMCs. The rearrangement uses TRBV2 and TRBJ1-1, with unresolved D. The receptor was derived from a woman aged 45-65 years in good health and CMV-seropositive. In DNA, the CDR3 is TGTGCCAGCAGTGAAGCAACCAGAAGGAACACTGAAGCTTTCTTT. Amino acid sequence: CASSEATRRNTEAFF. The full variable domain, in which reference TRBV2 and TRBJ1-1 provide the parts outside the CDR3, is EPEVTQTPSHQVTQMGQEVILRCVPISNHLYFYWYRQILGQKVEFLVSFYNNEISEKSEIFDDQFSVERPDGSNFTLKIRSTKLEDSAMYFCASSEATRRNTEAFFGQGTRLTVV.